The source of this T cell receptor beta chain is a study of OX40 agonist ivuxolimab in advanced cancers. Findings of the study overall: The authors also found low normalized T-cell clonal expansion in some nonresponders.

V lost 5 bases and J 2 bases, leaving 15 bases between the germline ends. The CDR3 runs to 15 residues. In germline, CDR1 is SGHVS, CDR2 FNYEAQ. Patients with autoimmune history or systemic immunosuppression were excluded. Clones were sequenced by immunoSEQ multiplex PCR, and TCRdb holds only the in-frame ones, with some missing. The sample has tens of thousands of clones, 70% to 90% seen once; the top ten hold around 0.5%. This clone was seen only a few times. Antigen: not known. The TCR was taken from an adult with an advanced solid tumor such as melanoma, head and neck, liver or kidney cancer. This chain links TRBV7-6 with TRBJ2-5; tentatively, D is TRBD1 or TRBD2 (5 bases each). This specimen consisted of CD4+ or CD8+ T cells sorted from blood, obtained in a trial of the OX40 agonist ivuxolimab. As DNA, the CDR3 is TGTGCCAGCAGCCGGAATAGTGGGGGTCAAGAGACCCAGTACTTC. It translates to CASSRNSGGQETQYF.